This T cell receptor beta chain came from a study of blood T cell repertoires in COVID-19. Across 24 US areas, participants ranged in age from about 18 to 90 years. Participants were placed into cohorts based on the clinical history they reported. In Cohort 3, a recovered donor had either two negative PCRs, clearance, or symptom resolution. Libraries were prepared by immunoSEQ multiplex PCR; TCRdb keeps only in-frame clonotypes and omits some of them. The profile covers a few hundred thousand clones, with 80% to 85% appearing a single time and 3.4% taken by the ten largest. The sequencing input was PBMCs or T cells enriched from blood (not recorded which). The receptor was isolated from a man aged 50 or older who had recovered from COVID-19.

The CDR3 here is CSVLTAKNYEQYF. Written as DNA, the CDR3 is TGCAGCGTCCTGACAGCAAAAAACTACGAGCAGTACTTC. V gene TRBV29-1 combines with J gene TRBJ2-7; D might be TRBD1 (5 bases). Germline assignment: CDR1 SQVTM and CDR2 ANQGSEA. This CDR3 spans 13 amino acids. Trimming took off 6 bases at V and 3 bases at J, with 15 bases between the two ends.